This T cell receptor beta chain was obtained from a study of blood T cell repertoires in COVID-19. Across the study: Samples taken during acute and convalescent COVID-19 were collected in the United States, Italy and Spain.

This CDR3 is 14 amino acids long. CDR1 and CDR2 from the germline V gene are SGHTS and YDEGEE. The J segment lost 7 bases and the V segment lost 0 bases, leaving 6 bases of the junction unmatched. Only in-frame clones appear in the TCRdb table, and some are missing; sequencing was by immunoSEQ multiplex PCR. The table has some 180,000 clones, more than 80% seen once; the top ten hold 6.5% to 9%. The clonotype originates from a woman aged 55-70 years with acute or convalescent COVID-19. The gene calls are TRBV5-8 and TRBJ1-1; 7 bases match TRBD1. The sample consisted of peripheral blood. The CDR3 DNA follows: TGTGCCAGCAGCTTGGCTCCGGGACAGCTTGAAGCTTTCTTT. Translation gives CASSLAPGQLEAFF.